These 27 T cell receptor beta chains were all obtained from the same sample, sequenced in a study of cytomegalovirus exposure and HLA in healthy donors. Here immunoSEQ multiplex PCR was the method, and the copy in TCRdb shows in-frame clones only, minus some. Of 65,000 or so clones listed, just under 95% are singletons. The sample was PBMCs. Receptor source: a man between 18 and 35 years old in good health and CMV-seropositive.

V and J are TRBV28 and TRBJ1-1; 7 positions agree with TRBD1. Germline V lookup: CDR1 MDHEN, CDR2 SYDVKM. V lost 6 bases to trimming and J lost 1 base; unmatched junction nucleotides: 11. This CDR3 is built from 16 residues. CDR3 in DNA: TGTGCCAGCAGATCCCTACCGGGACAGTCGAACACTGAAGCTTTCTTT. It yields the protein CASRSLPGQSNTEAFF.

The rearrangement uses TRBV27 and TRBJ2-1; D is ambiguous. The CDR3 has 13 residues. Germline assignment: CDR1 MNHEY and CDR2 SMNVEV (reference sequence). V was trimmed by 8 bases and J by 4 bases, leaving 12 bases between them. Written as DNA, the CDR3 is TGTGCCAGCGGCGCGACACTTTACAATGAGCAGTTCTTC. Its translation is CASGATLYNEQFF.

The genes are TRBV20-1 and TRBJ2-5; D unclear. The end of the DNA aligns better with TRBJ2-7, so the J call may be wrong. Germline V gives CDR1 DFQATT, CDR2 SNEGSKA (reference sequence). The CDR3 has 11 residues. The DNA for the CDR3 is TGCAGTGCTAGAACCCGGTTCGAGCAGTACTTC. This translates into CSARTRFEQYF.

J is TRBJ1-1 and V is TRBV30; TRBD1 is a possible D gene (5 bases). V was trimmed by 6 bases and J by 5 bases, leaving 16 bases between them. The CDR3 extends over 13 amino acids. Germline lookup yields CDR1 GTSNPN and CDR2 SVGIG (reference sequence). In DNA form, the CDR3 reads TGTGCCTGCGTACAGGCGCTGGGGACTGAAGCTTTCTTT. Amino acids: CACVQALGTEAFF.

V usage is TRBV28 and J usage is TRBJ2-3; 9 positions match TRBD2. Unmatched junction bases numbered 15, after V lost 7 bases and J lost 7 bases. The CDR3 totals 16 residues. CDR1 is MDHEN and CDR2 is SYDVKM in the germline V gene. This CDR3 reads CASTTLGGGVTYTQYF. In DNA, the CDR3 is TGTGCCAGCACAACTCTGGGCGGGGGGGTCACGTATACGCAGTATTTT.

The genes are TRBV5-1 and TRBJ1-1, with D possibly being TRBD1 (5 bases). The germline V and J ends were trimmed by 0 bases and 3 bases, with 12 bases remaining between them. Germline lookup yields CDR1 SGHRS and CDR2 YFSETQ. CDR3 length: 15 residues. The CDR3 loop reads CASSLAGGGYTEAFF. The CDR3 nucleotides read TGCGCCAGCAGCTTGGCTGGGGGGGGGTACACTGAAGCTTTCTTT.

The CDR3 sequence is CASSLAGLAGGEQYF. CDR3 DNA sequence: TGTGCCAGCAGCTTGGCCGGACTAGCCGGCGGCGAGCAGTACTTC. The chain uses TRBV5-4 and TRBJ2-7; 8 bases align to TRBD2. Unmatched junction bases numbered 8, after V lost 0 bases and J lost 6 bases. This CDR3 contains 15 residues. Germline CDR1 and CDR2: SGHNT and YYREEE (reference sequence).

This clone was observed a handful of times. The genes are TRBV19 and TRBJ2-7; D perhaps matches TRBD1 (6 bases). The CDR3 extends over 15 amino acids. Germline values: CDR1 LNHDA, CDR2 SQIVND (reference sequence). The ends were cut back, 4 bases at V and 2 bases at J, with 15 bases in the middle. The CDR3 DNA reads TGTGCCAGTAGTACCGCAGGGTGGGGGCCCTACGAGCAGTACTTC. Protein sequence: CASSTAGWGPYEQYF.

The CDR3 sequence is CASRTGQTHTEAFF. DNA of the CDR3: TGTGCCAGCAGGACCGGACAAACACACACTGAAGCTTTCTTT. The rearrangement uses TRBV6-1 and TRBJ1-1; maybe TRBD1 (5 bases). Germline V gene sequence: CDR1 MNHNS, CDR2 SASEGT. V lost 6 bases, J lost 3 bases, and 14 bases lay in between. The CDR3 spans 14 residues.

V gene TRBV15 combines with J gene TRBJ2-7, with 7 positions matching TRBD1. Per germline, CDR1 LNHNV and CDR2 YYDKDF (reference sequence). After removal of 0 bases from V and 3 bases from J, the junction contained 2 bases not matched to a gene. This CDR3 is built from 14 residues. In DNA form, the CDR3 reads TGTGCCACCAGCAGAGAAAACAGGGGCTACGAGCAGTACTTC. It yields the protein CATSRENRGYEQYF.

The count of this clone is one. The genes are TRBV6-5 and TRBJ1-2; D unclear. Germline loops: CDR1 MNHEY, CDR2 SVGAGI. The ends were cut back, 6 bases at V and 3 bases at J, with 8 bases in the middle. This CDR3 has 12 amino acids. CDR3 loop: CASRPPDYGYTF. In nucleotides, the CDR3 is TGTGCCAGCAGACCCCCAGACTATGGCTACACCTTC.

The chain employs TRBV19 and TRBJ1-1, with D perhaps matching TRBD1 (5 bases). The CDR3 extends over 15 amino acids. Looked up from germline, CDR1 is LNHDA and CDR2 is SQIVND (reference sequence). Between the trimmed V and J ends, which lost 5 bases and 5 bases, there was a span of 18 bases. CDR3 DNA sequence: TGTGCCAGTAGTCCCGCCCGCGGGGGGTTGACTGAAGCTTTCTTT. Amino acid sequence: CASSPARGGLTEAFF.

This chain uses TRBV29-1 with TRBJ1-1; 8 nucleotides match TRBD1. CDR1 is SQVTM, CDR2 ANQGSEA, per germline. This CDR3 comprises 15 residues. V was clipped by 5 bases and J by 1 base; unmatched bases: 9. The CDR3 region has the DNA TGCAGCGTTTACTCCCAGGACAGGGCGAACACTGAAGCTTTCTTT. Protein: CSVYSQDRANTEAFF.

The genes are TRBV7-9 and TRBJ1-1; D is unresolved. This CDR3 region has 13 residues. V gave up 5 bases and J gave up 8 bases, with 15 bases separating them. The germline V gene encodes CDR1 SEHNR and CDR2 FQNEAQ (reference sequence). CDR3 in DNA: TGTGCCAGCAGCCCCGCCCAGGAATACGAAGCTTTCTTT. This encodes CASSPAQEYEAFF.

The chain links TRBV10-2 to TRBJ1-1, with 10 bases lining up with TRBD1. V lost 3 bases to trimming and J lost 4 bases; unmatched junction nucleotides: 5. The length of the CDR3 is 15 residues. Germline loops: CDR1 WSHSY, CDR2 SAAADI. The CDR3 is CASSDRRDRGTEAFF. CDR3 bases: TGCGCCAGCAGTGATCGCCGGGACAGGGGCACTGAAGCTTTCTTT.

The CDR3 DNA reads TGCGCCAGCGGGACGGGACAGGGATATTCCTACGAGCAGTACTTC. Its protein is CASGTGQGYSYEQYF. The gene calls are TRBV5-1 and TRBJ2-7; 9 bases fit TRBD1. Trimming took 7 bases from V and 1 from J; bases not matched to a gene: 9. CDR3 size: 15 residues. From germline, CDR1 is SGHRS and CDR2 YFSETQ.

The chain is built from TRBV19 and TRBJ2-3; 8 positions match TRBD2. The CDR3 has 16 residues. Germline CDR1 and CDR2: LNHDA and SQIVND (reference sequence). The V segment lost 2 bases and the J segment 1 base; nucleotides outside the gene matches: 5. CDR3 region: CASSISGGGGTDTQYF. The CDR3 region has the DNA TGTGCCAGTAGTATAAGCGGGGGAGGGGGCACAGATACGCAGTATTTT.

The CDR3 DNA follows: TGCGCCAGCAGCCATGACAGGACTAGCGGAAACTCTGGGGCCAACGTCCTGACTTTC. Translated: CASSHDRTSGNSGANVLTF. The chain combines TRBV4-1 with TRBJ2-6; 10 nucleotides line up with TRBD2. CDR1 is MGHRA, CDR2 YSYEKL, per germline. V gave up 3 bases and J gave up 0 bases; unmatched junction bases: 8. This CDR3 spans 19 amino acids.

The CDR3 spells CASSLPGEETQYF. The DNA of the CDR3 is TGTGCCAGCAGTTTACCGGGAGAAGAGACCCAGTACTTC. V and J are TRBV6-6 and TRBJ2-5, with a possible D match to TRBD2 (6 bases). The CDR3 runs 13 residues. V lost 4 bases, J lost 3 bases, and 9 bases lay in between. Germline V CDR1 and CDR2: MNHNY, SVGAGI (reference sequence).

The chain uses TRBV6-1 and TRBJ2-7; D not certain. CDR3 length: 14 amino acids. The V end was cut by 2 bases, the J end by 4 bases, with 12 bases between. The germline CDR1 and CDR2 sequences are MNHNS and SASEGT. This CDR3 is CASSEWSGSYEQYF. DNA for the CDR3: TGTGCCAGCAGTGAATGGTCCGGGTCATACGAGCAGTACTTC.

The chain couples TRBV10-2 to TRBJ2-4; D is unclear. The CDR3 covers 15 residues. Deletions cut 4 bases from V and 3 bases from J, with 13 bases between. In germline, CDR1 is WSHSY, CDR2 SAAADI. CDR3 region: CASSGPGGGKNIQYF. The CDR3 nucleotides read TGCGCCAGCAGTGGTCCGGGTGGCGGCAAAAACATTCAGTACTTC.

The chain uses TRBV9 and TRBJ2-7; 7 nucleotides agree with TRBD1. Losses at the gene ends were 7 bases for V and 0 bases for J; bases not matched to a gene: 4. Germline V gene data show CDR1 as SGDLS and CDR2 as YYNGEE. The CDR3 totals 13 residues. The CDR3 nucleotides are TGTGCCAGCTCCGACAGGGCCTCCTACGAGCAGTACTTC. Amino acids: CASSDRASYEQYF.

The chain recombines TRBV5-4 with TRBJ1-2; 8 nucleotides align to TRBD1. Germline CDR1 reads SGHNT; CDR2 reads YYREEE (reference sequence). The CDR3 covers 16 residues. Losses at the gene ends were 4 bases for V and 4 bases for J; bases not matched to a gene: 12. The CDR3 DNA follows: TGTGCCAGCAGCGGTGACAGGGGTTGGTCGATCTATGGCTACACCTTC. It is translated as CASSGDRGWSIYGYTF.

The V call is TRBV19, the J call TRBJ2-7; 10 bases match TRBD1. The CDR3 totals 14 residues. V lost 5 bases, J lost 4 bases, and 5 bases stayed unmatched. Germline CDR1 and CDR2: LNHDA and SQIVND (reference sequence). The CDR3 is CASSAGTGVYEQYF. CDR3 DNA: TGTGCCAGTAGTGCCGGGACAGGGGTTTACGAGCAGTACTTC. Full variable domain (missing parts from reference TRBV19 and TRBJ2-7): DGGITQSPKYLFRKEGQNVTLSCEQNLNHDAMYWYRQDPGQGLRLIYYSQIVNDFQKGDIAEGYSVSREKKESFPLTVTSAQKNPTAFYLCASSAGTGVYEQYFGPGTRLTVT.

This rearrangement joins TRBV2 to TRBJ2-7; D is uncertain. V lost 5 bases, J lost 3 bases, and 8 bases lay in between. Germline values: CDR1 SNHLY, CDR2 FYNNEI. This CDR3 is 12 amino acids long. CDR3 in amino acids: CASSSRSYEQYF. The CDR3 DNA sequence: TGTGCCAGCAGTTCCCGCAGCTACGAGCAGTACTTC.

The V and J genes are TRBV14 and TRBJ1-2, with a tentative D call TRBD1 (5 bases). The CDR3 extends over 13 amino acids. Trimming removed 5 bases from V and 7 bases from J, with 14 bases in between. The V gene's germline CDR1 is SGHDN and CDR2 FVKESK. The CDR3 nucleotides read TGTGCCAGCAGCACCCGACAAAGGGGTGGCTACACCTTC. This translates into CASSTRQRGGYTF.

V usage is TRBV10-3 and J usage is TRBJ2-7; D unclear. V was shortened by 2 bases and J by 4 bases, with 9 bases between the two germline ends. Germline CDR1 and CDR2: ENHRY and SYGVKD. The CDR3 has 13 residues. The CDR3 coding sequence is TGTGCCATCAGTGAGCAGGAAAATTACGAGCAGTACTTC. It specifies CAISEQENYEQYF.